The clone carrying this T cell receptor beta chain has more than one count but fewer than ten. The antigen remains undetermined. The germline gives CDR1 MNHEY, CDR2 SVGAGI. Trimming left V 0 bases short and J 0 bases short, with 11 bases between. This CDR3 comprises 16 residues. The sample belongs to a study of cytotoxic CD8 clonotypes in ibrutinib-treated CLL. Study as a whole: Within the patient group, about ten were relapsed/refractory and fewer than 16 treatment-naive, and approximately 17 were IGHV unmutated.

General study points: With treatment, public clonotypes, which were uncommon, either contracted or remained stable.

The protocol was immunoSEQ multiplex PCR, while the TCRdb copy is restricted to in-frame clones and leaves out a portion. The table includes tens of thousands of clones, about 72% detected once. The chain uses TRBV6-5 and TRBJ2-5; D gene uncertain. The clonotype originates from a human donor with chronic lymphocytic leukemia. The sample consisted of PBMCs, taken after 24 months of ibrutinib treatment. CDR3 amino acids: CASSYSRTEYQETQYF. CDR3 coding DNA: TGTGCCAGCAGTTACTCGAGGACGGAATACCAAGAGACCCAGTACTTC.